The 18 T cell receptor beta chains listed next were all sequenced from one sample in a study of T cell responses to AZD1222 COVID-19 vaccine. The method was immunoSEQ multiplex PCR; TCRdb's version includes in-frame clones alone and lacks a portion of them. The sample lists 120,000 or so clones, 80% to 90% occurring once. The sequenced sample was peripheral blood, obtained on day 0 of AZD1222 vaccination. The receptors here all came from an adult in good health.

V and J are TRBV12-3 or TRBV12-4 and TRBJ2-3, with 7 positions matching TRBD1. The CDR3 loop spans 13 amino acids. V shed 6 bases, J shed 0 bases, and the junction held 0 bases outside the gene matches. The CDR3 DNA sequence: TGTGCCAGCAGACAGGGGAGCACAGATACGCAGTATTTT. It translates to CASRQGSTDTQYF.

Written as DNA, the CDR3 is TGTGCCAGCCCCCCTTGCAGCAGCCCATTTCTCGACGAGCAGTACTTC. Residues: CASPPCSSPFLDEQYF. The chain carries TRBV21-1 and TRBJ2-7. TRBV21-1 is a documented pseudogene. CDR3 size: 16 residues.

The gene calls are TRBV7-2 and TRBJ1-5; TRBD1 matches 7 bases. The length of the CDR3 is 15 residues. Trimming cost V 2 bases and J 4 bases; bases outside gene matches: 5. Germline V gene lookup returns CDR1 SGHTA and CDR2 FQGNSA. Here the CDR3 reads CASSLNRGANQPQHF. The CDR3 DNA sequence: TGTGCCAGCAGCTTAAACAGGGGTGCGAATCAGCCCCAGCATTTT.

This chain joins TRBV27 and TRBJ2-1; 7 positions match TRBD2. The CDR3 extends over 15 amino acids. The V and J ends lost 5 bases and 9 bases, in that order; junction bases with no gene match: 13. Germline assignment: CDR1 MNHEY and CDR2 SMNVEV (reference sequence). CDR3 sequence reads: CASSPRLALGSEQFF. The CDR3 DNA is TGTGCCAGCAGTCCGCGACTAGCTCTTGGGTCTGAGCAGTTCTTC.

This clone has a single count. V and J are TRBV5-8 and TRBJ2-3; D is ambiguous. The V and J ends lost 4 bases and 1 base respectively, with 10 bases between them. The germline gives CDR1 SGHTS, CDR2 YDEGEE. This CDR3 is built from 14 residues. The CDR3 nucleotides are TGTGCCAGCAGCCCCATAGTGCGCACAGATACGCAGTATTTT. Amino acid sequence: CASSPIVRTDTQYF.

The chain couples TRBV7-9 to TRBJ2-1; the D is unclear. The V and J ends lost 0 bases and 8 bases respectively, with 11 bases between them. Germline CDR1 is SEHNR and CDR2 is FQNEAQ (reference sequence). CDR3 length: 14 amino acids. CDR3 DNA sequence: TGTGCCAGCAGCTTAGCCCTTATTCGATATGAGCAGTTCTTC. It specifies CASSLALIRYEQFF.

The chain carries TRBV5-1 and TRBJ1-1; D uncertain. There are 14 residues in the CDR3. Trimming removed 0 bases at V and 1 base at J, with 7 bases between. In germline, CDR1 is SGHRS, CDR2 YFSETQ. CDR3 amino acids: CASSLEGWNTEAFF. CDR3 DNA: TGCGCCAGCAGCTTGGAGGGTTGGAACACTGAAGCTTTCTTT.

This chain links TRBV9 with TRBJ1-2, with 7 bases fitting TRBD1. This CDR3 spans 15 amino acids. Looked up from germline, CDR1 is SGDLS and CDR2 is YYNGEE. V gave up 1 base and J gave up 2 bases; unmatched junction bases: 5. The CDR3 is CASSVNRGANYGYTF. DNA for the CDR3: TGTGCCAGCAGCGTAAACAGGGGCGCGAACTATGGCTACACCTTC.

This clone appeared a single time. The chain uses TRBV4-3 and TRBJ1-2; no firm D call. V shed 0 bases and J shed 2 bases, with 16 bases lying between them. CDR3 length equals 17 residues. CDR1 is LGHNA, CDR2 YSLEER, per germline. In DNA form, the CDR3 reads TGCGCCAGCAGCCAAGAAATGAGGTGGGCAGGAAACTATGGCTACACCTTC. Translating it yields CASSQEMRWAGNYGYTF.

V and J are TRBV21-1 and TRBJ1-4; the table gives TRBD1 as D, unverified against the DNA. TRBV21-1 is flagged as a pseudogene. The CDR3 is 13 residues long. Here the CDR3 DNA reads TGTGCCAGCAAGGGGAAGTGGAATGAAAAACTGTTTTTT. It codes for CASKGKWNEKLFF.

This clone has a single count. The chain uses TRBV9 and TRBJ1-3, with D unclear. This CDR3 region has 15 residues. The germline CDR1 and CDR2 sequences are SGDLS and YYNGEE. With 3 bases removed from V and 4 bases from J, the gap between germline ends came to 14 bases. DNA for the CDR3: TGTGCCAGCAGCGCTCGGACCGGGATGGGAAACACCATATATTTT. This codes for CASSARTGMGNTIYF. The full variable domain, completed using reference TRBV9 and TRBJ1-3, is DSGVTQTPKHLITATGQRVTLRCSPRSGDLSVYWYQQSLDQGLQFLIQYYNGEERAKGNILERFSAQQFPDLHSELNLSSLELGDSALYFCASSARTGMGNTIYFGEGSWLTVV.

The chain uses TRBV11-2 and TRBJ1-6, with D unresolved. Germline lookup yields CDR1 SGHAT and CDR2 FQNNGV. This CDR3 comprises 14 residues. V was clipped by 3 bases and J by 7 bases, with 10 bases between them. CDR3 region: CASSFDSPNSPLHF. The CDR3 bases are TGTGCCAGCAGCTTCGATAGCCCCAATTCACCCCTCCACTTT.

The J gene is TRBJ1-2, the V gene TRBV12-1; TRBD1, the D gene given by the table, was not confirmed from the DNA. TRBV12-1 is classified as a pseudogene. The CDR3 loop spans 14 amino acids. The CDR3 nucleotides read TGTGCCAGCAGCTATCCTCCCAGGGGGCATGGCTACACCTTC. It encodes CASSYPPRGHGYTF.

This chain connects TRBV19 to TRBJ1-5; TRBD1 might be the D (5 bases). CDR3 length: 15 amino acids. V was trimmed by 4 bases and J by 0 bases, leaving 10 bases between them. CDR1 is LNHDA, CDR2 SQIVND, per germline (reference sequence). The CDR3: CASSSRDGSNQPQHF. CDR3 sequence (DNA): TGTGCCAGTAGTAGCCGGGACGGTAGCAATCAGCCCCAGCATTTT.

The chain is built from TRBV25-1 and TRBJ2-3, with 7 bases that match TRBD2. The V and J ends lost 4 bases and 3 bases, in that order; junction bases with no gene match: 7. The germline CDR1 and CDR2 sequences are MGHDK and SYGVNS. CDR3 length: 15 residues. The CDR3 spells CASSGTGGLTDTQYF. Written as DNA, the CDR3 is TGTGCCAGCAGTGGAACGGGGGGTTTGACAGATACGCAGTATTTT.

V usage is TRBV11-2 and J usage is TRBJ1-5; D call uncertain. Germline V lookup: CDR1 SGHAT, CDR2 FQNNGV. Trimming removed 3 bases at V and 3 bases at J, with 3 bases between. This CDR3 comprises 12 residues. The CDR3 DNA sequence: TGTGCCAGCAGCTTCCCCAATCAGCCCCAGCATTTT. Its protein product is CASSFPNQPQHF.

J is TRBJ2-5 and V is TRBV24-1, with 9 positions matching TRBD2. V shed 4 bases, J shed 6 bases, and the junction held 5 bases outside the gene matches. The CDR3 has 14 amino acids. CDR1 and CDR2 from the germline V gene are KGHDR and SFDVKD. This CDR3 is CATSEAGLAQTQYF. The CDR3 DNA is TGTGCCACCAGTGAAGCTGGACTAGCGCAGACCCAGTACTTC.

The chain recombines TRBV4-1 with TRBJ2-3, with 9 bases lining up with TRBD1. This CDR3 region has 17 residues. Losses at the gene ends were 0 bases for V and 4 bases for J; bases not matched to a gene: 8. The germline V gene has CDR1 MGHRA and CDR2 YSYEKL. The CDR3 region is CASSQDRTGAGADTQYF. The CDR3 coding sequence is TGCGCCAGCAGCCAAGATCGGACAGGGGCAGGCGCAGATACGCAGTATTTT.